Listed below are T cell receptor beta chains from one sample, sequenced in a study of blood T cells in healthy people across ages. TCRdb passed the 5' RACE reads through MiXCR, listing each CDR3 protein once. This repertoire shows about 1.1 million distinct CDR3 sequences, around two fifths found once; its top ten account for around 13%. Sequenced material: blood. These receptors were obtained from a man aged 18 to 29 in good health. CDR3s include the opening cysteine and the closing phenylalanine or tryptophan. The order of the fields is V gene, clone size, J gene, D gene, CDR3 protein, CDR3 DNA. A D gene is named only where the DNA matches it firmly. Not every row has a clone size; where given, it reads once, few, many or a size class.

TRBV4-2	NA	TRBJ1-2	TRBD1	CASSQVLQGWDGYTF	TGTGCCAGCAGCCAAGTCCTACAGGGGTGGGATGGCTACACCTTC
TRBV6-2/TRBV6-3	few	TRBJ1-5	NA	CASSQTESYQPQHF	TGTGCCAGCAGCCAGACAGAGAGTTATCAGCCCCAGCATTTT
TRBV6-6	NA	TRBJ2-5	NA	CASSRPTGSGETQYF	TGTGCCAGCAGCCGACCAACCGGGAGTGGAGAGACCCAGTACTTC
TRBV20-1	NA	TRBJ1-2	NA	CGVPIQGMNYGYTF	TGCGGTGTACCCATTCAGGGGATGAACTATGGCTACACCTTC
TRBV5-6	NA	TRBJ1-2	NA	CASSFRGTENYGYTF	TGTGCCAGCAGCTTTAGGGGAACTGAAAACTATGGCTACACCTTC
TRBV28	NA	TRBJ2-5	NA	CASRTLETVNNEQYF	TGTGCCAGCAGGACCCTGGAAACAGTGAACAATGAGCAGTACTTC
TRBV28	NA	TRBJ2-6	NA	CASSWDIPSSGANVLTF	TGTGCCAGCAGTTGGGACATTCCAAGCTCTGGGGCCAACGTCCTGACTTTC
TRBV7-2	few	TRBJ2-7	TRBD2	CASSFEAGVYSYEQYF	TGTGCCAGCAGCTTTGAAGCGGGGGTCTACTCCTACGAGCAGTACTTC
TRBV7-2	NA	TRBJ1-1	TRBD1	CASSDNQGAEAFF	TGTGCCAGCAGCGACAATCAGGGGGCGGAAGCTTTCTTT
TRBV9	NA	TRBJ2-2	TRBD2	CASSRTLAGGNTGELFF	TGTGCCAGCAGCCGGACGTTAGCGGGGGGGAACACCGGGGAGCTGTTTTTT
TRBV12-3/TRBV12-4	NA	TRBJ1-2	NA	CASGARGRDGYTF	TGTGCCAGCGGTGCCAGGGGCCGGGATGGCTACACCTTC
TRBV25-1	NA	TRBJ1-6	NA	CASSDLGGSTYNSPLHF	TGTGCCAGCAGTGACTTGGGGGGGTCCACCTATAATTCACCCCTCCACTTT
TRBV20-1	many	TRBJ1-2	NA	CSARDRLNYGYTF	TGCAGTGCTAGAGACCGCTTAAACTATGGCTACACCTTC
TRBV29-1	few	TRBJ2-3	TRBD2	CSPRVILAGHTDTQYF	TGCAGCCCAAGGGTGATACTAGCGGGGCACACAGATACGCAGTATTTT
TRBV11-2	few	TRBJ2-1	NA	CASRRPGFQSNEQFF	TGTGCCAGCAGGAGGCCGGGGTTTCAAAGCAATGAGCAGTTCTTC
TRBV4-3	NA	TRBJ1-2	NA	CASSQGTQNYGHTF	TGCGCCAGCAGCCAAGGGACACAGAACTATGGCCACACCTTC
TRBV28	NA	TRBJ1-2	NA	CASSPPGHGDYGYTF	TGTGCCAGCAGTCCACCGGGACACGGAGACTATGGCTACACCTTC
TRBV4-3	many	TRBJ2-6	NA	CASSDEFGANVLTF	TGCGCCAGCAGTGATGAATTTGGGGCCAACGTCCTGACTTTC
TRBV4-3	NA	TRBJ1-2	NA	CANSPPGVDYGYTF	TGCGCCAACAGCCCCCCGGGGGTGGACTATGGCTACACCTTC
TRBV5-1	once	TRBJ2-3	NA	CASSLEGGGPDTQYF	TGCGCCAGCAGCTTGGAGGGCGGAGGCCCAGATACGCAGTATTTT
TRBV7-2	NA	TRBJ2-5	NA	CASRKQETQYF	TGTGCCAGCAGGAAGCAAGAGACCCAGTACTTC
TRBV19	few	TRBJ2-1	NA	CASSIGGTYNEQFF	TGTGCCAGTAGTATAGGCGGAACCTACAATGAGCAGTTCTTC
TRBV12-3/TRBV12-4	few	TRBJ2-7	NA	CASSLSRDGEQYF	TGTGCCAGCAGTTTATCTAGGGATGGCGAGCAGTACTTC
TRBV7-3	few	TRBJ2-4	NA	CASSLVASLGKNIQYF	TGTGCCAGCAGCTTAGTTGCTAGTCTCGGCAAAAACATTCAGTACTTC
TRBV28	once	TRBJ2-2	NA	CASSPWGGGANTGELFF	TGTGCCAGCAGTCCCTGGGGCGGGGGCGCGAACACCGGGGAGCTGTTTTTT
TRBV25-1	once	TRBJ1-2	NA	CAGSESSYGYTF	TGTGCCGGCAGTGAATCCAGCTATGGCTACACCTTC
TRBV11-2	NA	TRBJ2-1	TRBD1	CASSFKGTAFF	TGTGCCAGCAGCTTTAAGGGGACAGCGTTCTTC
TRBV30	NA	TRBJ2-7	NA	CAWRGISYEQYF	TGTGCCTGGAGGGGAATTTCCTACGAGCAGTACTTC
TRBV6-5	NA	TRBJ2-3	NA	CASSDSWSDTQYF	TGTGCCAGCAGTGACTCGTGGTCAGATACGCAGTATTTT
TRBV20-1	NA	TRBJ1-1	NA	CSAPPRDTEAFF	TGCAGTGCTCCCCCCCGGGACACTGAAGCTTTCTTT
TRBV10-3	NA	TRBJ2-1	NA	CAISESIGDSYNEQFF	TGTGCCATCAGTGAGTCGATCGGGGACTCCTACAATGAGCAGTTCTTC
TRBV13	few	TRBJ2-1	TRBD2	CASSWEGSHEQFF	TGTGCCAGCAGCTGGGAGGGGTCGCATGAGCAGTTCTTC
TRBV6-6	few	TRBJ2-5	NA	CASSYSMVQGETQYF	TGTGCCAGCAGTTACTCGATGGTCCAGGGGGAGACCCAGTACTTC